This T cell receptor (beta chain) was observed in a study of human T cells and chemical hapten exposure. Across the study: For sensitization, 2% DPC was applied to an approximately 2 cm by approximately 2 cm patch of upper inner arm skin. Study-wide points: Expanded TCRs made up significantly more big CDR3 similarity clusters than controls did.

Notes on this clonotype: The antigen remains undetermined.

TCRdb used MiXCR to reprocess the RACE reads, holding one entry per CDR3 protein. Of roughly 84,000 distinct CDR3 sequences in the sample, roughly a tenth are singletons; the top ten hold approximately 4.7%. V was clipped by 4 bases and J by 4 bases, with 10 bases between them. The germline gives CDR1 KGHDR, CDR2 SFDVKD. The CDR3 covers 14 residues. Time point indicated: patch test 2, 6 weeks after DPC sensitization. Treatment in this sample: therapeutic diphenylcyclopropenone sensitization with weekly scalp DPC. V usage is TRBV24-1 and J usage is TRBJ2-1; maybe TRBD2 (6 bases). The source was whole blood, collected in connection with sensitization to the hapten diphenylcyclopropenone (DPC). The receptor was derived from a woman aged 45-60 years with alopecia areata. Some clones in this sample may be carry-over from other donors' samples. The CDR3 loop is CATSESGRYNEQFF. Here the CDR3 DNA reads TGTGCCACCAGTGAGAGCGGGCGTTACAATGAGCAGTTCTTC.